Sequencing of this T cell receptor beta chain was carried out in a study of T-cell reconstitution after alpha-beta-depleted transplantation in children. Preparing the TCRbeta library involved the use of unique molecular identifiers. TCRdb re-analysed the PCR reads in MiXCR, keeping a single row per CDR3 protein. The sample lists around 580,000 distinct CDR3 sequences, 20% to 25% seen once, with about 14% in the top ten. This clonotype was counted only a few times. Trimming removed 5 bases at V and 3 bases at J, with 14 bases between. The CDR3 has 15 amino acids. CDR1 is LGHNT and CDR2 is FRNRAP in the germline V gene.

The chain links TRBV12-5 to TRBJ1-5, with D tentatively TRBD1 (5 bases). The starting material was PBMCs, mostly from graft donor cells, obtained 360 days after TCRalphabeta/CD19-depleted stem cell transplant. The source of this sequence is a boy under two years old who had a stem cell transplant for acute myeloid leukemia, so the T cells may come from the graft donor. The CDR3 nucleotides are TGTGCTAGTGGTCCCAGAGGGGACGACAATCAGCCCCAGCATTTT. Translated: CASGPRGDDNQPQHF.